This is a list of T cell receptor beta chains from one sample in a study of cytomegalovirus exposure and HLA in healthy donors. The protocol was immunoSEQ multiplex PCR, while the TCRdb copy is restricted to in-frame clones and leaves out a portion. This table has about 68,000 clones, approximately 75% appearing once. The sample taken for sequencing was PBMCs. The receptors originated from a human donor in good health. CDR3s include the opening cysteine and the closing phenylalanine or tryptophan. D genes are given only for firm matches. Clone size is given for some rows only: seen once, a few or many times, or a class if the clone is expanded.

>-|TRBJ2-7|TRBV6-6|TRBD2
TGTGCCAGCAGTTACCGGGGGACTACTTACGAGCAGTACTTC
CASSYRGTTYEQYF
>-|TRBJ2-7|TRBV6-5|TRBD2
TGTGCCAGCAGTTCGACCCGGGAGGGCGAGCAGTACTTC
CASSSTREGEQYF
>few|TRBJ1-2|TRBV9|TRBD1
TGTGCCAGCCAGGCCGGGACAGGGGGCGATCGAGGTGGCTACACCTTC
CASQAGTGGDRGGYTF
>few|TRBJ2-2|TRBV2|TRBD2
TGTGCCAGCTGGGTAGGACTAGCGGGTGGGACCGGGGAGCTGTTTTTT
CASWVGLAGGTGELFF
>-|TRBJ1-5|TRBV30|-
TGTGCCTGGTCCCGGGTAGCGGCAAATCAGCCCCAGCATTTT
CAWSRVAANQPQHF
>few|TRBJ1-4|TRBV7-9|-
TGTTCCAGCAGCTTAGGGCTAGCTGGGAATGAAAAACTGTTTTTT
CSSSLGLAGNEKLFF
>-|TRBJ1-2|TRBV28|-
TGTGCCAGCAGTTTAAAGATCGGACATCTATATGGCTACACCTTC
CASSLKIGHLYGYTF
>-|TRBJ1-1|TRBV6-6|TRBD1
TGTGCCAGCAGTGAGACAGGGGGCCAAGGGACTGAAGCTTTCTTT
CASSETGGQGTEAFF
>-|TRBJ1-1|TRBV6-6|-
TGTGCCAGCAGTTACTCGATTTCAGGTGAAGCTTTCTTT
CASSYSISGEAFF
>-|TRBJ1-1|TRBV29-1|-
TGCAGCGTCATGGACAGCTACACTGAAGCTTTCTTT
CSVMDSYTEAFF
>-|TRBJ2-7|TRBV6-4|-
TGTGCCAGCAGTGATCCCAGGGCAAGGCCATCCTGCGAGCAGTACTTC
CASSDPRARPSCEQYF
>-|TRBJ2-5|TRBV6-1|TRBD1
TGTGCCAGCAGTGAAAACAGGGGGCTAGGTGAGACCCAGTACTTC
CASSENRGLGETQYF
>-|TRBJ1-6|TRBV18|-
TGTGCCAGCTCACCAGATCAGGGAGGCTATAATTCACCCCTCCACTTT
CASSPDQGGYNSPLHF
>-|TRBJ2-4|TRBV19|-
TGTGCCAGTAGTCGGGAGAACAGGATAGCCAAAAACATTCAGTACTTC
CASSRENRIAKNIQYF
>-|TRBJ1-4|TRBV6-1|-
TGTGCCAGCAACAGCCTAGGGGAGGCTAATGAAAAACTGTTTTTT
CASNSLGEANEKLFF
>once|TRBJ1-1|TRBV29-1|-
TGCAGCGTTGACACAGGTGAAGCTTTCTTT
CSVDTGEAFF
>-|TRBJ2-3|TRBV11-3|-
TGTGCCAGCAGCTCCTCTTATACGCAGTATTTT
CASSSSYTQYF
>-|TRBJ2-3|TRBV7-7|-
TGTGCTAGCAGCTTTTCGGCGGCTAGCACAGATACGCAGTATTTT
CASSFSAASTDTQYF
>-|TRBJ1-1|TRBV5-5|-
TGTGCCAGCAGCCGGAGGACAGACACTGAAGCTTTCTTT
CASSRRTDTEAFF
>few|TRBJ2-1|TRBV5-4|TRBD1
TGTGCCAGCAGCTACCCGGGTGGACAGGGCCCGGATGAGCAGTTCTTC
CASSYPGGQGPDEQFF
>-|TRBJ1-5|TRBV5-5|-
TGTGCCAGCAGCTTTTCGGCAGGTATCGATCAGCCCCAGCATTTT
CASSFSAGIDQPQHF
>few|TRBJ2-4|TRBV28|TRBD2
TGTGCCAGCAGGACGGGGGGGCAGGGCAAAAACATTCAGTACTTC
CASRTGGQGKNIQYF
>-|TRBJ1-2|TRBV19|-
TGTGCCAGTAAAACAGGGCATGGCTACACCTTC
CASKTGHGYTF
>-|TRBJ2-5|TRBV5-1|-
TGCGCCAGCAGCTTTGGCAGGGAAGGGGAGACCCAGTACTTC
CASSFGREGETQYF
>-|TRBJ2-5|TRBV5-4|-
TGTGCCAGCAGCTTGGACAGGACCCTTCGCGGTGAGACCCAGTACTTC
CASSLDRTLRGETQYF
>-|TRBJ2-7|TRBV28|TRBD2
TGTGCCAGCAGTTTATTTGCGGGGGGGGTAGGGTCCTACGAGCAGTACTTC
CASSLFAGGVGSYEQYF
>-|TRBJ2-5|TRBV6-5|-
TGTGCCAGCAGTTACCTACAGGGAAGAGAGACCCAGTACTTC
CASSYLQGRETQYF
>-|TRBJ2-2|TRBV29-1|TRBD2
TGCAGCCCCCGGACTAGCCCAAACACCGGGGAGCTGTTTTTT
CSPRTSPNTGELFF
>-|TRBJ1-2|TRBV6-1|-
TGTGCCAGCATTAAGGGAGGGAGCTATGGCTACACCTTC
CASIKGGSYGYTF
>-|TRBJ2-3|TRBV19|TRBD1
TGTGCCAGTAGTTCGACGGGACAGGCAGATACGCAGTATTTT
CASSSTGQADTQYF
>-|TRBJ1-4|TRBV19|-
TGTGCCAGTAGTAGACGCAGGGCGGCTAATGAAAAACTGTTTTTT
CASSRRRAANEKLFF
>once|TRBJ2-1|TRBV28|-
TGCGCCAGCAGTGCGAACAATGAGCAGTTCTTC
CASSANNEQFF
>-|TRBJ2-7|TRBV19|TRBD1
TGTGCCAGTAGTATAGAAGGACAGGGGAGCTCCTACGAGCAGTACTTC
CASSIEGQGSSYEQYF
>-|TRBJ1-2|TRBV7-8|-
TGTGCCAGCAGCTTAACGGAGGCTTATGGCTACACCTTC
CASSLTEAYGYTF
>-|TRBJ2-4|TRBV5-1|TRBD2
TGCGCCAGCAGCTTGGAGGGCCCTAGCGGGGCCAAAAACATTCAGTACTTC
CASSLEGPSGAKNIQYF
>few|TRBJ1-1|TRBV9|-
TGTGCCAGCAGCGGCGTGACAGGAACAGACACTGAAGCTTTCTTT
CASSGVTGTDTEAFF
>-|TRBJ1-4|TRBV19|-
TGTGCCTCTCTAACCCACGGGGAAGGAGAAAAACTGTTTTTT
CASLTHGEGEKLFF
>once|TRBJ1-2|TRBV4-1|TRBD1
TGCGCCAGCAGCCCCGATCTGACAGGGCGTGGCTACACCTTC
CASSPDLTGRGYTF
>-|TRBJ2-3|TRBV9|-
TGTGCCAGCAGCGTAGTCCCTCTCACAGATACGCAGTATTTT
CASSVVPLTDTQYF
>-|TRBJ2-1|TRBV5-1|TRBD2
TGCGCCAGCAGCTGGGGGACTAGCGGGGGGGGTATTGAGCAGTTCTTC
CASSWGTSGGGIEQFF
>-|TRBJ2-1|TRBV29-1|-
TGCAGCGGTGACGGACAGTACAATGAGCAGTTCTTC
CSGDGQYNEQFF
>-|TRBJ1-1|TRBV28|-
TGTGCCAGCAGTTTATGGCAGGGACTTGAAGCTTTCTTT
CASSLWQGLEAFF
>-|TRBJ2-5|TRBV16|-
TGTGCCAGCAGCCAATGGAGGGCAGAGACCCAGTACTTC
CASSQWRAETQYF
>-|TRBJ2-7|TRBV5-6|TRBD1
TGTGCCAGCAGCCCCGGGACAGGCGGCTACGAGCAGTACTTC
CASSPGTGGYEQYF
>-|TRBJ2-1|TRBV5-6|TRBD2
TGTGCCAGCAGCTCAACCAATCTCGGGACTAGCGCCCGCAATGAGCAGTTCTTC
CASSSTNLGTSARNEQFF
>-|TRBJ2-3|TRBV4-1|TRBD2
TGCGCCAGCAGCCAAGAGGCAGCGGGGCTCACAGATACGCAGTATTTT
CASSQEAAGLTDTQYF
>-|TRBJ2-7|TRBV5-1|-
TGCGCCAGCAGTCCAGGGGTTGGAGAGCAGTACTTC
CASSPGVGEQYF
>-|TRBJ1-3|TRBV18|TRBD1
TGTGCCAGCTCACCAAGACAGGGGGACGGAAACACCATATATTTT
CASSPRQGDGNTIYF
>-|TRBJ2-7|TRBV12-5|-
TGTGCTAGTGGTTTGGGGGGCGGCTACGAGCAGTACTTC
CASGLGGGYEQYF
>-|TRBJ2-5|TRBV11-2|TRBD2
TGTGCCAGCAGCCTACGGACTAGCGGGGTATCCCCGGAGACCCAGTACTTC
CASSLRTSGVSPETQYF
>-|TRBJ1-5|TRBV4-1|-
TGCGCCAGCAGCCAAGAACGGAGACAGCCCCAGCATTTT
CASSQERRQPQHF
>-|TRBJ2-7|TRBV9|-
TGTGCCAGCAGCGTGGGCGGGGAGATCTCCTACGAGCAGTACTTC
CASSVGGEISYEQYF
>once|TRBJ1-5|TRBV10-3|-
TGTGCCATCAGTGAGTATGGGACAACGAGCAATCAGCCCCAGCATTTT
CAISEYGTTSNQPQHF